This TCR beta chain was found in a study of tumor and adjacent non-tumor tissue in lung cancer. As for the study in general: On average, productive TCRbeta reads reached about 4.17 million per sample. Overall study findings and caveats: Compared with tumor, normal lung showed significantly lower TCR diversity.

A modified ARM-PCR protocol with three rounds of nested PCR amplified TCRbeta. TCRdb processed the multiplex PCR reads anew with MiXCR; each CDR3 protein has one entry. Counted here are about 76,000 distinct CDR3 sequences, 80% to 90% occurring once; the ten biggest clones make up about 54%. Germline-derived CDR1 and CDR2 are WSHSY and SAAADI. The CDR3 is 13 amino acids. V was pared by 3 bases and J by 4 bases, with 10 bases between. Many counts were recorded for this clonotype. Its antigen is unknown. This sample's RNA came from whole unsorted tissue. This non-tumor lung sample came from over 3 cm beyond the tumor edge.

This rearrangement joins TRBV10-2 to TRBJ2-7; D not resolved. Specimen: distant non-tumor lung tissue. The origin of this receptor is a man aged 55 to 70 with non-small cell lung cancer. The CDR3 sequence: CASSDRQAYEQYF. Written as DNA, the CDR3 is TGCGCCAGCAGTGACAGGCAGGCGTACGAGCAGTACTTC.